The 13 T cell receptor beta chains presented below share a single source sample, sequenced in a study of T cells in Graves' hyperthyroidism and ophthalmopathy. RNA transcripts provided the source from which TCR beta CDR3 regions were amplified. The primer set for the first-round RT-PCR of the TCR CDR3 was HTBI. TCRdb analysed the multiplex PCR reads with MiXCR anew, one entry per CDR3 protein. The profile shows about 500,000 distinct CDR3 sequences, roughly 45% of them singletons. The source material was peripheral blood or thyroid tissue (not recorded which). The receptor set was obtained from an adult woman with Graves' disease, either hyperthyroidism or ophthalmopathy (not recorded which).

This clonotype was seen many times. The rearrangement uses TRBV7-2 and TRBJ1-2; 9 bases agree with TRBD1. Germline V gene data show CDR1 as SGHTA and CDR2 as FQGNSA. The CDR3 contains 16 residues. With V trimmed by 5 bases and J by 6 bases, 13 bases remained unmatched. DNA for the CDR3: TGTGCCAGCAGCGCGAAGCGGGGACAGGGAACCCATGGCTACACCTTC. This encodes CASSAKRGQGTHGYTF.

Of note for this clonotype: This is likely a read error, given that the CDR3 carries no conserved phenylalanine or tryptophan at its end. It is unclear where the CDR3 begins or ends on the DNA, so no DNA is shown, and the CDR3 is as TCRdb lists it. CDR3 amino acids: CASSDGHSY. The V call is TRBV10-2, the J call TRBJ1-2. Germline loops: CDR1 WSHSY, CDR2 SAAADI. The CDR3 contains 9 residues when both ends are counted.

This clonotype was observed a few times. The J gene is TRBJ1-5, the V gene TRBV12-3 or TRBV12-4; D remains ambiguous. With 6 bases removed from V and 2 bases from J, the gap between germline ends came to 14 bases. CDR3 length: 15 residues. The CDR3 sequence: CASSPRAGGNQPQHF. The CDR3 nucleotides are TGTGCCAGCAGCCCCCGGGCGGGCGGCAATCAGCCCCAGCATTTT.

The chain has TRBV29-1 and TRBJ1-3, with D unresolved. The germline V and J ends were trimmed by 7 bases and 4 bases, with 8 bases remaining between them. CDR1 and CDR2 (germline): SQVTM, ANQGSEA. The CDR3 runs 11 residues. As DNA, the CDR3 is TGCAGCGCCCGACTGGGAAACACCATATATTTT. This gives the protein CSARLGNTIYF.

The sample holds many counts of this clonotype. This sequence joins TRBV12-3 or TRBV12-4 and TRBJ1-1; TRBD1 matches at 7 bases. This CDR3 spans 15 amino acids. V trimming: 5 bases; J trimming: 4 bases; junction bases outside the gene matches: 10. The chain's CDR3 is CASSPTDRRPTEAFF. CDR3 nucleotides: TGTGCCAGCAGTCCAACGGACAGGAGGCCCACTGAAGCTTTCTTT.

This clonotype was seen only a few times. V and J are TRBV6-2 or TRBV6-3 and TRBJ1-3; the D gene is possibly TRBD1 (5 bases). V was shortened by 6 bases and J by 0 bases, with 9 bases between the two germline ends. Per the germline V gene, CDR1 is MNHEY and CDR2 is SVGEGT. This CDR3 region has 14 residues. CDR3 in amino acids: CASRTAFSGNTIYF. In DNA form, the CDR3 reads TGTGCCAGCAGGACAGCGTTCTCTGGAAACACCATATATTTT.

On this clonotype itself: A read error may produce the germline difference seen at one junction end. CDR3 in DNA: TGCACCAGCAGCTTGGGTGGCAGCTACGAGCAGTACTTC. Translating gives CTSSLGGSYEQYF. V is TRBV5-1 and J is TRBJ2-7; D is unresolved. The CDR3 runs 13 residues. Germline assignment: CDR1 SGHRS and CDR2 YFSETQ.

V and J are TRBV27 and TRBJ1-1; D is undetermined. CDR1 is MNHEY, CDR2 SMNVEV, per germline (reference sequence). This CDR3 contains 15 residues. V was cut by 0 bases and J by 3 bases, with 11 bases left in between. Here the CDR3 DNA reads TGTGCCAGCAGTTTATCTTGGGTATCGGACACTGAAGCTTTCTTT. Translated: CASSLSWVSDTEAFF.

The rearrangement links TRBV2 to TRBJ2-5, with 7 nucleotides matching TRBD2. The CDR3 length is 16 residues. The junction had 6 bases not matched to a gene; V was cut back by 2 bases and J by 0 bases. CDR1 is SNHLY and CDR2 is FYNNEI in the germline V gene. The CDR3 DNA is TGTGCCAGCAGTGAACAGGCGGGGGTCTACCAAGAGACCCAGTACTTC. The encoded protein is CASSEQAGVYQETQYF.

CDR3 in amino acids: CASSLARGRTF. The CDR3 DNA reads as TGTGCCAGCAGCTTAGCCAGAGGCCGGACTTTC. The chain recombines TRBV11-2 with TRBJ2-6; no definite D call. V gave up 1 base and J gave up 18 bases, with 10 bases separating them. The germline CDR1 and CDR2 sequences are SGHAT and FQNNGV. The CDR3 runs to 11 residues.

The chain links TRBV20-1 to TRBJ1-2, with a tentative D call TRBD1 (5 bases). Germline V CDR1 and CDR2: DFQATT, SNEGSKA (reference sequence). Trimming shortened V by 0 bases and J by 1 base, and 9 bases separated the two germline ends. This CDR3 spans 14 amino acids. CDR3 in DNA: TGCAGTGCTAGAGAGGGCGGGGGTAACTATGGCTACACCTTC. Translated, it gives CSAREGGGNYGYTF.

In this sample, this clonotype turned up many times. This chain uses TRBV20-1 with TRBJ1-2; D ambiguous. The CDR3 contains 14 residues. Per germline, CDR1 DFQATT and CDR2 SNEGSKA (reference sequence). Trimming took 4 bases from V and 1 from J, leaving 13 bases between them. The CDR3 is CSANNGDGNYGYTF. The CDR3 DNA reads TGCAGTGCTAATAACGGAGACGGTAACTATGGCTACACCTTC.

This clonotype was recorded many times. This chain uses TRBV5-1 with TRBJ1-1; D call uncertain. This CDR3 has 13 residues. V was clipped by 4 bases and J by 1 base, with 8 bases between them. Germline loops: CDR1 SGHRS, CDR2 YFSETQ. The CDR3: CASSRSQNTEAFF. The CDR3 DNA sequence: TGCGCCAGCAGCCGTAGTCAGAACACTGAAGCTTTCTTT.